These 9 T cell receptor beta chains came from one sample sequenced in a study of T cell responses to AZD1222 COVID-19 vaccine. TCRdb's table, derived via immunoSEQ multiplex PCR, lists solely in-frame clones and lacks some. This sample has 95,000 or so clones, with about 89% found just once. Sequenced here: peripheral blood, sampled on day 0 of AZD1222 vaccination. These receptors came from an adult in good health.

V usage is TRBV19 and J usage is TRBJ2-1; D possibly corresponds to TRBD1 (6 bases). Per germline, CDR1 LNHDA and CDR2 SQIVND (reference sequence). Trimming took 5 bases from V and 0 from J, leaving 11 bases between them. The CDR3 runs to 15 residues. The CDR3, as DNA: TGTGCCAGTAGTTTTAGGGGGAGCTCCTACAATGAGCAGTTCTTC. Its translation: CASSFRGSSYNEQFF.

This clone was counted between two and nine times. The chain combines TRBV10-3 with TRBJ1-2, with D possibly TRBD1 on 5 matching bases. CDR3 length equals 16 residues. The ends were cut back, 5 bases at V and 4 bases at J, with 20 bases in the middle. Germline V gene data show CDR1 as ENHRY and CDR2 as SYGVKD. CDR3 in amino acids: CAISLGGEGYGYGYTF. DNA for the CDR3: TGTGCCATCAGTCTCGGAGGGGAGGGGTACGGCTATGGCTACACCTTC.

The sample holds a few counts of this clone. The rearrangement joins TRBV2 to TRBJ1-1; 7 bases agree with TRBD1. Germline CDR1 reads SNHLY; CDR2 reads FYNNEI. Losses at the gene ends were 4 bases for V and 2 bases for J; bases not matched to a gene: 7. The CDR3 is 15 amino acids. The CDR3 sequence is CASSANNRGNTEAFF. CDR3 in DNA: TGTGCCAGCAGTGCCAATAACAGGGGAAACACTGAAGCTTTCTTT.

The chain links TRBV7-2 to TRBJ2-3; D not resolved. The germline gives CDR1 SGHTA, CDR2 FQGNSA. The CDR3 has 11 amino acids. Trimming left V 0 bases short and J 10 bases short, with 5 bases between. CDR3 region: CASSLAQPQYF. The CDR3 region has the DNA TGTGCCAGCAGCTTAGCGCAGCCGCAGTATTTT.

The chain has TRBV10-2 and TRBJ1-3; D call uncertain. V lost 2 bases, J lost 2 bases, and 1 base lay in between. This CDR3 spans 12 amino acids. Per the germline V gene, CDR1 is WSHSY and CDR2 is SAAADI. The CDR3 is CASSETGNTIYF. Written as DNA, the CDR3 is TGCGCCAGCAGTGAGACTGGAAACACCATATATTTT.

The DNA for the CDR3 is TGTGCCAGCAGCTTGGAGATAGCGGGGGGCCGTGAGCAGTTCTTC. Amino acid sequence: CASSLEIAGGREQFF. The J gene is TRBJ2-1, the V gene TRBV5-6; 10 positions agree with TRBD2. The germline gives CDR1 SGHDT, CDR2 YYEEEE. This CDR3 is built from 15 residues. V trimming: 0 bases; J trimming: 9 bases; junction bases outside the gene matches: 6.

The gene calls are TRBV10-3 and TRBJ1-5; TRBD1 is a possible D gene (5 bases). This CDR3 spans 16 amino acids. Between the trimmed V and J ends, which lost 0 bases and 4 bases, there was a span of 13 bases. Germline V gene lookup returns CDR1 ENHRY and CDR2 SYGVKD. Written as DNA, the CDR3 is TGTGCCATCAGTGAGTCTATGGGGCTCGGGAATCAGCCCCAGCATTTT. Its translation: CAISESMGLGNQPQHF.

The gene calls are TRBV5-1 and TRBJ2-5, with 13 bases identical to TRBD2. Germline lookup yields CDR1 SGHRS and CDR2 YFSETQ. The V gene end was trimmed by 5 bases and the J gene end by 3 bases; junction bases not matched to a gene: 4. The CDR3 length is 15 residues. For the CDR3, the DNA is TGCGCCAGCAGGAGTGGACTAGCGGGGGAAGAGACCCAGTACTTC. The encoded protein is CASRSGLAGEETQYF.

In DNA, the CDR3 is TGTGCCAGCTCATCCGGGGGGGCAGTCAATGAGCAGTTCTTC. It is translated as CASSSGGAVNEQFF. The genes are TRBV18 and TRBJ2-1; 8 positions agree with TRBD2. The trim removed 5 bases at V and 6 bases at J, leaving 6 bases unmatched. In germline, CDR1 is KGHSH, CDR2 LQKENI. The CDR3 length is 14 residues.